This T cell receptor beta chain was obtained from a study of identifying expanded T cells in peripheral blood. Points from the study as a whole: Two-week clone count variance significantly increased as total template count grew. Approximately 1.1 clones differed between technical replicates, versus roughly 17 and 20 over time.

Generated by immunoSEQ multiplex PCR, the TCRdb table keeps only in-frame clones and is missing some. The table lists about 86,000 clones, roughly 84% of them singletons. Regarding this clone: Its specificity is not known.

During the collection period, no donor immune events like infections were recorded. The CDR3 is 14 residues long. Trimming removed 2 bases at V and 7 bases at J, with 12 bases between. Germline V gene lookup returns CDR1 MNHEY and CDR2 SVGAGI. Sample: blood. This receptor was obtained from a person aged 18 to 75 in good health. This chain joins TRBV6-5 and TRBJ2-1; D call uncertain. The chain's CDR3 is CASSYRLGLNEQFF. CDR3 DNA: TGTGCCAGCAGTTACCGCCTGGGGTTGAATGAGCAGTTCTTC.